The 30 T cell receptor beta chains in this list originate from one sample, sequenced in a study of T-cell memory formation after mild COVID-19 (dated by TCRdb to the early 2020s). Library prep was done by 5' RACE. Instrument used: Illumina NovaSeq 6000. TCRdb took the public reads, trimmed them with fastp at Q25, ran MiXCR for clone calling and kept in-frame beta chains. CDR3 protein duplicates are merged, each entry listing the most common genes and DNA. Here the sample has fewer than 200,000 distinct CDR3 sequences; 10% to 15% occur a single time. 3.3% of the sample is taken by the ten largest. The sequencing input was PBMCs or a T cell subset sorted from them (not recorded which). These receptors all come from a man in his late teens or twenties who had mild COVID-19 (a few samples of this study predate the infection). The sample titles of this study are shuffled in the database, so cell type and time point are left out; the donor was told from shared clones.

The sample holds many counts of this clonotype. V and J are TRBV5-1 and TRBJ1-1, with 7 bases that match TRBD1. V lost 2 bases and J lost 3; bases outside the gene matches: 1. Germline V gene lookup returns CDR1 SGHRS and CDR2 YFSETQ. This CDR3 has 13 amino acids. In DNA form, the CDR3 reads TGCGCCAGCAGCTTTGACAGGGACACTGAAGCTTTCTTT. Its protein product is CASSFDRDTEAFF.

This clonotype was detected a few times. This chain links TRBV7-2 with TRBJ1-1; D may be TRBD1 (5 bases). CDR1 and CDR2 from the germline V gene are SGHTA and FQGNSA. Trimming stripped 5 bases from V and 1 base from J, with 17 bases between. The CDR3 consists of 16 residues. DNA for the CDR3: TGTGCCAGCAGCCCCCGTCGGGGGGTGGGGAACACTGAAGCTTTCTTT. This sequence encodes CASSPRRGVGNTEAFF.

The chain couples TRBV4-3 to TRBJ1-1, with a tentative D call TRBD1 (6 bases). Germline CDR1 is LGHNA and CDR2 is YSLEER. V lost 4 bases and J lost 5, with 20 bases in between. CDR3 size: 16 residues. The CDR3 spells CASSPQATGGGTEAFF. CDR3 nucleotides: TGCGCCAGCAGCCCCCAGGCGACAGGTGGGGGTACTGAAGCTTTCTTT.

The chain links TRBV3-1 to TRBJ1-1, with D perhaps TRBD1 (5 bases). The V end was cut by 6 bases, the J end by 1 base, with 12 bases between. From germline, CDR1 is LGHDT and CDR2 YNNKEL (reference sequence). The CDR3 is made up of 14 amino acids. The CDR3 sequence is CASSTGPSNTEAFF. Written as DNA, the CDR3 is TGTGCCAGCAGTACGGGACCGTCGAACACTGAAGCTTTCTTT.

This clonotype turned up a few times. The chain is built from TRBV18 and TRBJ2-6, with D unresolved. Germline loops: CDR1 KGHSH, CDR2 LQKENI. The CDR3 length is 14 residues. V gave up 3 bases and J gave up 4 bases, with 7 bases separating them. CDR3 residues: CASSPARGANVLTF. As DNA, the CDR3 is TGTGCCAGCTCACCCGCCCGGGGGGCCAACGTCCTGACTTTC.

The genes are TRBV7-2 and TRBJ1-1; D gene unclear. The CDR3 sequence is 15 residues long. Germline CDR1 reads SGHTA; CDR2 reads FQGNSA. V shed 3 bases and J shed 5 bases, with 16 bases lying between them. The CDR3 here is CASSFGQLRSTEAFF. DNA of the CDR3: TGTGCCAGCAGCTTTGGGCAGCTTCGTAGTACTGAAGCTTTCTTT.

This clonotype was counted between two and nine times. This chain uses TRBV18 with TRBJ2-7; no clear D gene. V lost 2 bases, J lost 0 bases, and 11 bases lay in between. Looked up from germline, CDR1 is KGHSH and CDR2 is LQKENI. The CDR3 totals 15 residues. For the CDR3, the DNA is TGTGCCAGCTCACCAAGGGAAGGTGCCTCCTACGAGCAGTACTTC. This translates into CASSPREGASYEQYF.

The CDR3 sequence: CASSANGIGQETQYF. The CDR3 DNA reads as TGTGCCAGCAGCGCTAATGGGATTGGCCAAGAGACCCAGTACTTC. V and J are TRBV12-3 or TRBV12-4 and TRBJ2-5, with D uncertain. The CDR3 runs 15 residues. V lost 6 bases, J lost 1 base, and 15 bases lay in between.

For the CDR3, the DNA is TGTGCCAGCAGCTTAGTAGGGGGGTGGACAGATACGCAGTATTTT. This translates into CASSLVGGWTDTQYF. The chain links TRBV7-2 to TRBJ2-3, with D possibly being TRBD1 or TRBD2 (6 bases each). V gave up 1 base and J gave up 3 bases, with 11 bases separating them. The germline V gene has CDR1 SGHTA and CDR2 FQGNSA. The CDR3 runs 15 residues.

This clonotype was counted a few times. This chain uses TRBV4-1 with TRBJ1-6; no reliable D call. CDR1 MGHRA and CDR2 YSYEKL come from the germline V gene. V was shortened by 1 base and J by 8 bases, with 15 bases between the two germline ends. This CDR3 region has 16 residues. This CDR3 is CASSQGRSYPYSPLHF. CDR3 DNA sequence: TGCGCCAGCAGCCAAGGGAGGTCTTACCCCTATTCACCCCTCCACTTT.

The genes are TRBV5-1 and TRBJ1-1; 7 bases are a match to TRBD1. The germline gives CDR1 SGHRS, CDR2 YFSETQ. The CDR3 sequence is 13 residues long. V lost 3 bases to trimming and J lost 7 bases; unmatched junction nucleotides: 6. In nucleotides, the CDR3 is TGCGCCAGCAGCTGGGGACAGTCGGGTGAAGCTTTCTTT. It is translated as CASSWGQSGEAFF.

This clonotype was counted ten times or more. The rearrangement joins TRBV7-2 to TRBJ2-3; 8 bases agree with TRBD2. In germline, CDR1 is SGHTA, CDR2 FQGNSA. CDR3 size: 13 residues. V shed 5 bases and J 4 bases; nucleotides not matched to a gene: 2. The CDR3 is CASSALAADTQYF. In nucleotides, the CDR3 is TGTGCCAGCAGCGCACTAGCGGCAGATACGCAGTATTTT.

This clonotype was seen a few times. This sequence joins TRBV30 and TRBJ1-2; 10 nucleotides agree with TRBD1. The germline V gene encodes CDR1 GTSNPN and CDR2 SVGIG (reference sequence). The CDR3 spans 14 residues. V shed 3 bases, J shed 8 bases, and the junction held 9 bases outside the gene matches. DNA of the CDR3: TGTGCCTGGAGCGCGACAGGGGGCGCGTACGGCTACACCTTC. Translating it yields CAWSATGGAYGYTF. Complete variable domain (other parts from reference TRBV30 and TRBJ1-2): SQTIHQWPATLVQPVGSPLSLECTVEGTSNPNLYWYRQAAGRGLQLLFYSVGIGQISSEVPQNLSASRPQDRQFILSSKKLLLSDSGFYLCAWSATGGAYGYTFGSGTRLTVV.

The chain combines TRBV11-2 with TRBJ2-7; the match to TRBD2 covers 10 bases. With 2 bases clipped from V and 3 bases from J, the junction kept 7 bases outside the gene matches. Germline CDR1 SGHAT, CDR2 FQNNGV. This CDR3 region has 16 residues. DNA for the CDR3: TGTGCCAGCAGCTTATCCCCCAGCGGGGGGGGCTACGAGCAGTACTTC. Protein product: CASSLSPSGGGYEQYF.

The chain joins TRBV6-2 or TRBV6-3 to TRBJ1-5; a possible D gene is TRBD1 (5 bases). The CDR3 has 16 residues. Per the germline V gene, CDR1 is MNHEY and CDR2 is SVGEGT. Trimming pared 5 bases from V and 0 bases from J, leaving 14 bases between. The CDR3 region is CASSTRQSSSNQPQHF. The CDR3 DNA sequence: TGTGCCAGCAGTACTCGACAGTCTTCTAGCAATCAGCCCCAGCATTTT.

CDR3 region: CASSVTGPHDEQFF. The CDR3 nucleotides read TGTGCCAGCAGCGTCACGGGACCCCATGATGAGCAGTTCTTC. The rearrangement uses TRBV7-9 and TRBJ2-1; D is tentatively TRBD1 or TRBD2 (5 bases each). Trimming cost V 5 bases and J 8 bases, with 16 bases left between them. The CDR3 spans 14 residues. From germline, CDR1 is SEHNR and CDR2 FQNEAQ (reference sequence).

In DNA, the CDR3 is TGCGCCAGCAGTGAGATGGATGCTGGCTACACCTTC. This encodes CASSEMDAGYTF. The chain joins TRBV10-2 to TRBJ1-2; D uncertain. V was clipped by 2 bases and J by 7 bases, with 8 bases between them. CDR3 length: 12 amino acids. The germline CDR1 and CDR2 sequences are WSHSY and SAAADI.

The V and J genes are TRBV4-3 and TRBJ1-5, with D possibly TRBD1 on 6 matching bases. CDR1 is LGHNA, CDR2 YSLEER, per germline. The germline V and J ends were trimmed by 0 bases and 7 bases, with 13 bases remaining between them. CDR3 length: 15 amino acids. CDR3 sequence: CASSQDSQGNQPQHF. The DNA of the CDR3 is TGCGCCAGCAGCCAAGATAGTCAGGGGAACCAGCCCCAGCATTTT.

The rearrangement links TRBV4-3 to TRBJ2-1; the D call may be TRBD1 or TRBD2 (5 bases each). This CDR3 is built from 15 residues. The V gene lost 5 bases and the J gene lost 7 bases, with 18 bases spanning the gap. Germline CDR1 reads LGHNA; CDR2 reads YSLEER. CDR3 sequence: CASSSFGAFLNEQFF. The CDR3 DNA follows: TGCGCCAGCAGCTCGTTCGGGGCCTTTCTTAATGAGCAGTTCTTC.

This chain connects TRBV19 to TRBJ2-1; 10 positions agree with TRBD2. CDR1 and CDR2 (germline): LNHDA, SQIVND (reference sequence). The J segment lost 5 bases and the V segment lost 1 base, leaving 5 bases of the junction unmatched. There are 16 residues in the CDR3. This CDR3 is CASSIVPSGGNNEQFF. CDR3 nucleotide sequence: TGTGCCAGTAGTATAGTACCTAGCGGGGGTAACAATGAGCAGTTCTTC.

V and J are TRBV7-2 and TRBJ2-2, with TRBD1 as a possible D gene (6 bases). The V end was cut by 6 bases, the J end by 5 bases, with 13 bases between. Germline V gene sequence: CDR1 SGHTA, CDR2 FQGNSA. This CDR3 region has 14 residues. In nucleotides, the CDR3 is TGTGCCAGCAGGGGGGCGACGGGGACCGGGGAGCTGTTTTTT. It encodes CASRGATGTGELFF.

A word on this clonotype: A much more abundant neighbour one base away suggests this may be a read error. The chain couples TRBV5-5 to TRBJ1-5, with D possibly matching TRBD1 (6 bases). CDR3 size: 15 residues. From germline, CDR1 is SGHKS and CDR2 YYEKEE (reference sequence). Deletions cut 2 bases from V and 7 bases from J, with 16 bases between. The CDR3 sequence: CASSLFHGGGQPQHF. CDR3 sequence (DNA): TGTGCCAGCAGCTTATTTCATGGAGGGGGACAGCCCCAGCATTTT.

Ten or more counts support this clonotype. The DNA for the CDR3 is TGTGCCAGCAGCTCCGGGGGGGCTAGCACAGATACGCAGTATTTT. This gives the protein CASSSGGASTDTQYF. The V gene is TRBV7-6, the J gene TRBJ2-3, with TRBD2 identical over 8 bases. The CDR3 is made up of 15 amino acids. The germline V gene has CDR1 SGHVS and CDR2 FNYEAQ. After removal of 4 bases from V and 0 bases from J, the junction contained 3 bases not matched to a gene.

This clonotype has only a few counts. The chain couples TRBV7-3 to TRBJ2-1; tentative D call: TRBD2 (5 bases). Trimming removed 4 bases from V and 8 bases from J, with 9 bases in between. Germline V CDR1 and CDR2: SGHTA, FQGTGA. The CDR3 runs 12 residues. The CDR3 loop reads CASSSRGYEQFF. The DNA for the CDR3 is TGTGCCAGCAGCTCACGGGGTTATGAGCAGTTCTTC.

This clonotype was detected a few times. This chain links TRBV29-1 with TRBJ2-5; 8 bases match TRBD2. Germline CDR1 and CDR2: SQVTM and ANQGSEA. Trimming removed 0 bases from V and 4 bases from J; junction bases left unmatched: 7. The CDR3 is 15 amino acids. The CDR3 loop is CSVEEGTRQRETQYF. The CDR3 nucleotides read TGCAGCGTTGAAGAGGGGACTAGGCAAAGAGAGACCCAGTACTTC.

In DNA, the CDR3 is TGTGCCAGCAGTCAGCATCAGGGGAACGAGCAGTACTTC. As protein: CASSQHQGNEQYF. The chain links TRBV12-3 or TRBV12-4 to TRBJ2-7; D might be TRBD1 (6 bases). With 5 bases removed from V and 5 bases from J, the gap between germline ends came to 13 bases. The CDR3 runs to 13 residues.

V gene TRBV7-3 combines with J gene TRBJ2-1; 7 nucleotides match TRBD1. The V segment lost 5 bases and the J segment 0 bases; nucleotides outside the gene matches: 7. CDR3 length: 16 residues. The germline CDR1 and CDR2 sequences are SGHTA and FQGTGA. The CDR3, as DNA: TGTGCCAGCAGCCTAAGGGACAGCAGCTCCTACAATGAGCAGTTCTTC. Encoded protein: CASSLRDSSSYNEQFF. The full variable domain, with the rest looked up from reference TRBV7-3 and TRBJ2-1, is GAGVSQTPSNKVTEKGKYVELRCDPISGHTALYWYRQSLGQGPEFLIYFQGTGAADDSGLPNDRFFAVRPEGSVSTLKIQRTERGDSAVYLCASSLRDSSSYNEQFFGPGTRLTVL.

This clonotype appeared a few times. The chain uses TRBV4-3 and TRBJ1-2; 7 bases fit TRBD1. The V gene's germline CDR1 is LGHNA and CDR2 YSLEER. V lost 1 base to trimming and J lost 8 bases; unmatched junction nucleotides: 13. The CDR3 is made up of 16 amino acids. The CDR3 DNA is TGCGCCAGCAGCCAAGTGGGGAGAGGGGGCGCTTCCGGCTACACCTTC. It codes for CASSQVGRGGASGYTF.

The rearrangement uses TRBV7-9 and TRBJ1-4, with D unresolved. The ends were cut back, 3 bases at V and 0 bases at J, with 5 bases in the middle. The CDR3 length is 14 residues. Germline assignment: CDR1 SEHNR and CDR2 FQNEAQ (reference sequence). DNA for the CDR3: TGTGCCAGCAGCTTTACAGCAACTAATGAAAAACTGTTTTTT. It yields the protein CASSFTATNEKLFF.

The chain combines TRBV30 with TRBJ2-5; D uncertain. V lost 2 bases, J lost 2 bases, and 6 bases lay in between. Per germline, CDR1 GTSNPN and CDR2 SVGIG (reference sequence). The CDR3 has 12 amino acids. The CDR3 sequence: CAWSIGQETQYF. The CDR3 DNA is TGTGCCTGGAGTATAGGGCAAGAGACCCAGTACTTC.